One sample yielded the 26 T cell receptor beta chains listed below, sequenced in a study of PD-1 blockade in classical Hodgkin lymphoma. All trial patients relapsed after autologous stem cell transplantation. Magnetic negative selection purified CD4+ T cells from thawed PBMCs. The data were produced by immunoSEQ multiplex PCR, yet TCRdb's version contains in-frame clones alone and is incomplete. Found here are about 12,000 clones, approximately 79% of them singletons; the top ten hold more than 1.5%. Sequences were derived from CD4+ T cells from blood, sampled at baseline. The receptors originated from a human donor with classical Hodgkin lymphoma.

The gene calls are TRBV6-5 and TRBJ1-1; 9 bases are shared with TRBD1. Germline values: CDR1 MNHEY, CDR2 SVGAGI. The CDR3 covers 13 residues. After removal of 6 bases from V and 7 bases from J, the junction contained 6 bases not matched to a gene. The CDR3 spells CASRYGQGNEAFF. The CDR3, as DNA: TGTGCCAGCAGATATGGACAGGGGAATGAAGCTTTCTTT.

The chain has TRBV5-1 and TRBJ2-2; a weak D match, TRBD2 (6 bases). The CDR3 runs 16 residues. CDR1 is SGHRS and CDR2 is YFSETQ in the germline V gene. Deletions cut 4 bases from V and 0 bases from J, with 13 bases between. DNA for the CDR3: TGCGCCAGCAGCCGGGAGCTGACAGCGAACACCGGGGAGCTGTTTTTT. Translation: CASSRELTANTGELFF.

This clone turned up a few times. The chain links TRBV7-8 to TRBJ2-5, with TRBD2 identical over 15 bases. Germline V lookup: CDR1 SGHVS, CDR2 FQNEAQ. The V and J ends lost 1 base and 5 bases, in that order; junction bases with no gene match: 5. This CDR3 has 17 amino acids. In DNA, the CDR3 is TGTGCCAGCAGCTTAGTGGGACTAGCGGGGGGATACGAGACCCAGTACTTC. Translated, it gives CASSLVGLAGGYETQYF.

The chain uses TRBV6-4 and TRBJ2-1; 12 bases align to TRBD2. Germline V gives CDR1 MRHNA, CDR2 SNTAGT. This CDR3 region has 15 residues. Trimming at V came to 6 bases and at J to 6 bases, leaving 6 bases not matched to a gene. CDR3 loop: CASSFLAGGINEQFF. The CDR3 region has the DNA TGTGCCAGCAGCTTCCTAGCGGGGGGGATCAATGAGCAGTTCTTC.

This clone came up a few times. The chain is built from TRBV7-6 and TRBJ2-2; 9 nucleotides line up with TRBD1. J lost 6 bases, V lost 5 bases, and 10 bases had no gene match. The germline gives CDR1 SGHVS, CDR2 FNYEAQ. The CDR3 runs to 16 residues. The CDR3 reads CASSPGQGGYSGELFF. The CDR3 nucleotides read TGTGCCAGCAGCCCGGGACAGGGAGGGTACTCCGGGGAGCTGTTTTTT.

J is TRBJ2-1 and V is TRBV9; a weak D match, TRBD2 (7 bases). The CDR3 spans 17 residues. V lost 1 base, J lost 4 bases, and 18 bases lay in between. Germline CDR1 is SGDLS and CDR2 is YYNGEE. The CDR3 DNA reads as TGTGCCAGCAGCGTATTCCCCGGGGGGCCGGTGTACAATGAGCAGTTCTTC. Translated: CASSVFPGGPVYNEQFF.

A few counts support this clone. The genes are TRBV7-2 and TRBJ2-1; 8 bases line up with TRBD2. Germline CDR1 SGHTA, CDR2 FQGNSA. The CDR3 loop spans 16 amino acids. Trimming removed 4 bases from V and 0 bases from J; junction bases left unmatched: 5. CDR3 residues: CASSSPGGGSYNEQFF. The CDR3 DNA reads TGTGCCAGCAGCTCCCCGGGGGGGGGCTCCTACAATGAGCAGTTCTTC.

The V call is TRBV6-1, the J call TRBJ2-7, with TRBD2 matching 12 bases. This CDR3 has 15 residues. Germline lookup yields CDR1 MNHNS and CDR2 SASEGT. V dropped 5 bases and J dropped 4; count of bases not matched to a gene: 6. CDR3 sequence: CASSSLAGGSYEQYF. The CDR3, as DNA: TGTGCCAGCAGTTCACTAGCGGGGGGTTCGTACGAGCAGTACTTC.

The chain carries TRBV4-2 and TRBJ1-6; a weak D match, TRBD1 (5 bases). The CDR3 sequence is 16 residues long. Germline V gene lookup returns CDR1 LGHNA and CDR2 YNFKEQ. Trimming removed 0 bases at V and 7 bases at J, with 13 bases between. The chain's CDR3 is CASSQDRGARNSPLHF. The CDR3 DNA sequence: TGTGCCAGCAGCCAAGACAGAGGGGCTAGGAATTCACCCCTCCACTTT.

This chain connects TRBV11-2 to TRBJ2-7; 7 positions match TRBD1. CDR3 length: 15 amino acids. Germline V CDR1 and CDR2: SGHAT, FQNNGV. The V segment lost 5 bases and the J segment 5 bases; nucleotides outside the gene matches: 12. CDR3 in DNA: TGTGCCAGCAGCCCCCAAACCACAGGGGTCCACGAGCAGTACTTC. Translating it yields CASSPQTTGVHEQYF. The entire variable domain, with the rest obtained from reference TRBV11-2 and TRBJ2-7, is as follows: EAGVAQSPRYKIIEKRQSVAFWCNPISGHATLYWYQQILGQGPKLLIQFQNNGVVDDSQLPKDRFSAERLKGVDSTLKIQPAKLEDSAVYLCASSPQTTGVHEQYFGPGTRLTVT.

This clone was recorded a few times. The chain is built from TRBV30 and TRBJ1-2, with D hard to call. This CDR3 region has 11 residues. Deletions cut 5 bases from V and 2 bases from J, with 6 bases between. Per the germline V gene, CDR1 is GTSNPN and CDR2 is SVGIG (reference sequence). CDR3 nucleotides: TGTGCCTGGGATATCAACTATGGCTACACCTTC. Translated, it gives CAWDINYGYTF.

Here the CDR3 DNA reads TGTGCCAGTAGTACGAGGGGGCGAGATGAAAAACTGTTTTTT. This codes for CASSTRGRDEKLFF. V usage is TRBV19 and J usage is TRBJ1-4; 7 nucleotides match TRBD1. This CDR3 spans 14 amino acids. The germline gives CDR1 LNHDA, CDR2 SQIVND (reference sequence). V was pared by 4 bases and J by 6 bases, with 5 bases of the junction left unmatched.

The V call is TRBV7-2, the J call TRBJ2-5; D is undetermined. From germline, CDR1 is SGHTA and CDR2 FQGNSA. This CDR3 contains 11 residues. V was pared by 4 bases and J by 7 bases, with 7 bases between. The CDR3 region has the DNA TGTGCCAGCAGCTCCTTATCGACCCAGTACTTC. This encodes CASSSLSTQYF.

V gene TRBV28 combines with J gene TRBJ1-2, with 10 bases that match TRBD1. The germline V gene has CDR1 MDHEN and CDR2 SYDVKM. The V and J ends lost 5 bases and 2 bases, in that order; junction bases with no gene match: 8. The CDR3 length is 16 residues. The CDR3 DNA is TGTGCCAGCAGTCGGACAGGGGGGCGAAGGAACTATGGCTACACCTTC. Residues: CASSRTGGRRNYGYTF.

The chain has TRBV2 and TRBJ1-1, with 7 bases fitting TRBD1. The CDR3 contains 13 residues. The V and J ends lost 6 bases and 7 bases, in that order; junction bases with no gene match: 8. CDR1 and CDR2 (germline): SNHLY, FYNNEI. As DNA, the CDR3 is TGTGCCAGCAGAATGGACAGGCCCGATGAAGCTTTCTTT. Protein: CASRMDRPDEAFF.

This chain's CDR3 is CASSVGGDIQYF. The CDR3 nucleotides read TGCGCCAGCAGTGTCGGAGGGGACATTCAGTACTTC. The chain couples TRBV10-2 to TRBJ2-4; D may be TRBD2 (6 bases). CDR1 and CDR2 from the germline V gene are WSHSY and SAAADI. This CDR3 has 12 residues. V was pared by 4 bases and J by 8 bases, with 9 bases between.

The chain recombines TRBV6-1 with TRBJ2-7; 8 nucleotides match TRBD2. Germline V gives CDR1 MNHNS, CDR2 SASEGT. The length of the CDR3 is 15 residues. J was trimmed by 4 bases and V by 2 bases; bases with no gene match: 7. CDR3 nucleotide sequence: TGTGCCAGCAGTGAATCTACGGGGGGGCCATACGAGCAGTACTTC. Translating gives CASSESTGGPYEQYF.

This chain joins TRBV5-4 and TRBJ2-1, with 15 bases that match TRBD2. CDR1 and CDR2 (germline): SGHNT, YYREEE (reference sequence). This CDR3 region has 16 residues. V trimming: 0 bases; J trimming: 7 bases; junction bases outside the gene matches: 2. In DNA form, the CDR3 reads TGTGCCAGCAGCTTGGGTGGACTAGCGGGGGGGAATGAGCAGTTCTTC. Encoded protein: CASSLGGLAGGNEQFF.

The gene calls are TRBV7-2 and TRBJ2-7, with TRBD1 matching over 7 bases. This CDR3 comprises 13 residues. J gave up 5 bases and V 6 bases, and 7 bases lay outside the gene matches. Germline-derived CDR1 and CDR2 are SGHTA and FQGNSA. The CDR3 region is CASSRQGVDEQYF. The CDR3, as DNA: TGTGCCAGCAGTCGACAGGGTGTCGACGAGCAGTACTTC. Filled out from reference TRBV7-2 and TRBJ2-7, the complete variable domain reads GAGVSQSPSNKVTEKGKDVELRCDPISGHTALYWYRQSLGQGLEFLIYFQGNSAPDKSGLPSDRFSAERTGGSVSTLTIQRTQQEDSAVYLCASSRQGVDEQYFGPGTRLTVT.

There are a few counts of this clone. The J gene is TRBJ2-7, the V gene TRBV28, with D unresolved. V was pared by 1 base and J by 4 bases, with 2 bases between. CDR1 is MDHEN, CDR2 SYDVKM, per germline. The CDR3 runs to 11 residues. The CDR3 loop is CASSLLYEQYF. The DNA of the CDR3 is TGTGCCAGCAGTTTATTGTACGAGCAGTACTTC.

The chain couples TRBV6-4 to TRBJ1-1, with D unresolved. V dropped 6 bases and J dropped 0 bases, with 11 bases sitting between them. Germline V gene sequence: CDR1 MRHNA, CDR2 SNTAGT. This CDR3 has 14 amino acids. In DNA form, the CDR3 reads TGTGCCAGCAGGGACCTTTCCATGAACACTGAAGCTTTCTTT. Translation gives CASRDLSMNTEAFF.

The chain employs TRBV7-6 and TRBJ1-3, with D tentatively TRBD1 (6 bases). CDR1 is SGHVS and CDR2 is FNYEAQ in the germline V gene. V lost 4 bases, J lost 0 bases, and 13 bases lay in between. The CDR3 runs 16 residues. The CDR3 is CASSSGTRSSGNTIYF. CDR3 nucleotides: TGTGCCAGCAGCTCCGGGACACGTAGCTCTGGAAACACCATATATTTT.

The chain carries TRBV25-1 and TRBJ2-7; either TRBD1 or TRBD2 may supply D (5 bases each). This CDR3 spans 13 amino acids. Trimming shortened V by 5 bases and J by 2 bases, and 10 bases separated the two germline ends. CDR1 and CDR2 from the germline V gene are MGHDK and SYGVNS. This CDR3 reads CASSPGPTYEQYF. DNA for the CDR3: TGTGCCAGCAGTCCGGGACCTACCTACGAGCAGTACTTC.

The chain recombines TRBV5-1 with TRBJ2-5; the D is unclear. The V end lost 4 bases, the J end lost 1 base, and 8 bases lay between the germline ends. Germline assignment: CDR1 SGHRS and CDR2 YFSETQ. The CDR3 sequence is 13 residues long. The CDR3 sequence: CASSQNPQETQYF. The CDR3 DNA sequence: TGCGCCAGCAGCCAAAACCCCCAAGAGACCCAGTACTTC.

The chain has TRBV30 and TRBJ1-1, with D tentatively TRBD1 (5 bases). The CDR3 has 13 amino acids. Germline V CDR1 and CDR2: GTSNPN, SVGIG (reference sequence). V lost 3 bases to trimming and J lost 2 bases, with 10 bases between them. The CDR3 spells CAWRRDGNTEAFF. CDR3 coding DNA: TGTGCCTGGAGGAGGGACGGCAACACTGAAGCTTTCTTT. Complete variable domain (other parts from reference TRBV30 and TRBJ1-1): SQTIHQWPATLVQPVGSPLSLECTVEGTSNPNLYWYRQAAGRGLQLLFYSVGIGQISSEVPQNLSASRPQDRQFILSSKKLLLSDSGFYLCAWRRDGNTEAFFGQGTRLTVV.

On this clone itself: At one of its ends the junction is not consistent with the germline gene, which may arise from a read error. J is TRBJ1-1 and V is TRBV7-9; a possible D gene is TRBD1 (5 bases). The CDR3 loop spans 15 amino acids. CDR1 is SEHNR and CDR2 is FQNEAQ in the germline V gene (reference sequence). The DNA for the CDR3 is TGCGCCAGCAGCCAAGCTCTTACAGGAGGGTTTGAAGCTTTCTTT. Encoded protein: CASSQALTGGFEAFF. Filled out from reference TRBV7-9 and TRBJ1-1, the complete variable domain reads DTGVSQNPRHKITKRGQNVTFRCDPISEHNRLYWYRQTLGQGPEFLTYFQNEAQLEKSRLLSDRFSAERPKGSFSTLEIQRTEQGDSAMYLCASSQALTGGFEAFFGQGTRLTVV.